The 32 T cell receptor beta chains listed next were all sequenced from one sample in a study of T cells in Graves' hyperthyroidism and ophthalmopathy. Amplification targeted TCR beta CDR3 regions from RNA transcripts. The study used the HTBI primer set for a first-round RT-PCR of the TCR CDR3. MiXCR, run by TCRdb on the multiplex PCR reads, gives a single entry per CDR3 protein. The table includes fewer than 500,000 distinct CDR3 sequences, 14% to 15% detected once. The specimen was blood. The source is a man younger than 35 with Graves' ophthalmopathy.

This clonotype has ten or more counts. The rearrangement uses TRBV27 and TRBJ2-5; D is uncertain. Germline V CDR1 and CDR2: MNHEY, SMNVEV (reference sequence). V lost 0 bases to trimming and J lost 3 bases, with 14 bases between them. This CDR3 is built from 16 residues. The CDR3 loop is CASSLSSAYSEETQYF. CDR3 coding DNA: TGTGCCAGCAGTTTATCGTCCGCCTACTCCGAAGAGACCCAGTACTTC.

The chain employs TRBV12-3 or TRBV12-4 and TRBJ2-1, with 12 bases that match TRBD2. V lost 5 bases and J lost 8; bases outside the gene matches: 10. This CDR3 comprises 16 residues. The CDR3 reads CASSGLVTSGSHEQFF. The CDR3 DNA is TGTGCCAGCAGTGGATTGGTGACTAGCGGGAGCCATGAGCAGTTCTTC.

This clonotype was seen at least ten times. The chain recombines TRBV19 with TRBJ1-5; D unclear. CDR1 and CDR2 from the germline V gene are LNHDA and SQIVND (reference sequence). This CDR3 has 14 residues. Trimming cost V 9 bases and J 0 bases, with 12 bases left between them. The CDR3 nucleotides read TGTGCCAGCTCAACAGAGTATAGCAATCAGCCCCAGCATTTT. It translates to CASSTEYSNQPQHF.

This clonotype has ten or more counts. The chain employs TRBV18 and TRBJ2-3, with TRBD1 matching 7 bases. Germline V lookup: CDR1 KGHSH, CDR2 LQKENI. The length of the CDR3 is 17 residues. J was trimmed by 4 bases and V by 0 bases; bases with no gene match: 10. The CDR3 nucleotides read TGTGCCAGCTCACCACCGGCTCACAGGGGTCCCGCAGATACGCAGTATTTT. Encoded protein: CASSPPAHRGPADTQYF.

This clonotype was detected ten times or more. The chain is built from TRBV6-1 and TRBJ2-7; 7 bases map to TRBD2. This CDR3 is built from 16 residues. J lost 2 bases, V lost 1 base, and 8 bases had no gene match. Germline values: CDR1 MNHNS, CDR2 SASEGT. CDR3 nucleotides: TGTGCCAGCAGTGAAGGTGTACTAGCGAGGGCCTACGAGCAGTACTTC. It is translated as CASSEGVLARAYEQYF.

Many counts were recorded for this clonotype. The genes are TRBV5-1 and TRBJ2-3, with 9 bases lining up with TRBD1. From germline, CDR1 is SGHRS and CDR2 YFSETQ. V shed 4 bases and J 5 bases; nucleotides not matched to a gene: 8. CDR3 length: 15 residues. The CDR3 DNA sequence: TGCGCCAGCAGCGTCAGGACAGGGGTGGAAGATACGCAGTATTTT. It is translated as CASSVRTGVEDTQYF.

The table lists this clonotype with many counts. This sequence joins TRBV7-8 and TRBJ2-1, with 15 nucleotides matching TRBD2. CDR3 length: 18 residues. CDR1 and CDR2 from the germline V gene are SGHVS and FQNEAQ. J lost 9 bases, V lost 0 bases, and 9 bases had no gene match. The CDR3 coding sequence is TGTGCCAGCAGCTTAGCGTACGGGACTAGCGGGGGGCCTAGTGAGCAGTTCTTC. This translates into CASSLAYGTSGGPSEQFF.

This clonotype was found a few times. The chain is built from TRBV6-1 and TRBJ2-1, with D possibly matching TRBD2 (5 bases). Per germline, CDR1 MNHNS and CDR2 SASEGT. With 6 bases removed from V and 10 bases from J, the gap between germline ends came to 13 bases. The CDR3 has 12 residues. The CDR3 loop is CASSPLAGEQFF. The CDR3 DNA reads TGTGCCAGCAGCCCTCTAGCCGGCGAGCAGTTCTTC.

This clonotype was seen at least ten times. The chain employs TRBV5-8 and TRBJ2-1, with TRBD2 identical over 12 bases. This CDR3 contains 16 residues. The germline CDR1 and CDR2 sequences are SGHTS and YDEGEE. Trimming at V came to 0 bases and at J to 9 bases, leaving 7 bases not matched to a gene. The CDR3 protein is CASSLGLAGVDGEQFF. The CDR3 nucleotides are TGTGCCAGCAGCTTGGGACTAGCGGGAGTGGACGGTGAGCAGTTCTTC.

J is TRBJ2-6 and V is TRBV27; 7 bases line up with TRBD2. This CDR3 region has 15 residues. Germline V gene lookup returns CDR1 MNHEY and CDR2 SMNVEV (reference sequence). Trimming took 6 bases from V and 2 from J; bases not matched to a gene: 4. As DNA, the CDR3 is TGTGCCAGCAGGGGGGGGGTGACTGGGGCCAACGTCCTGACTTTC. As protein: CASRGGVTGANVLTF.

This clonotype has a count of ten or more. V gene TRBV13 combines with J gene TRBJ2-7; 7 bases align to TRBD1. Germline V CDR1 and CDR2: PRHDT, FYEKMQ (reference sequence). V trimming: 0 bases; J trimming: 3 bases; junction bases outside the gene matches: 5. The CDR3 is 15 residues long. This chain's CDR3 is CASSLGGTVGYEQYF. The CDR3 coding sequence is TGTGCCAGCAGCTTAGGTGGGACAGTAGGCTACGAGCAGTACTTC.

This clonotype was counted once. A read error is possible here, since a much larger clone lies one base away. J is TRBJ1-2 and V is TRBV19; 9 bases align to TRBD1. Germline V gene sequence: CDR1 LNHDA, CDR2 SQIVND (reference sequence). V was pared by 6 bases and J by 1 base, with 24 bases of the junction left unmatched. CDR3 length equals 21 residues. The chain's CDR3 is CASRLQGAPIVWSNRNYGYTF. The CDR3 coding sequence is TGTGCCAGTAGACTACAGGGGGCGCCGATTGTCTGGTCAAACCGTAACTATGGCTACACCTTC.

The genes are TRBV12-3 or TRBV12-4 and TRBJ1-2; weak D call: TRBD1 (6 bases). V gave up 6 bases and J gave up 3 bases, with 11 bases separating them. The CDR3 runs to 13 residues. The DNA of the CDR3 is TGTGCCAGCAGCCTCGACAGGTACTATGGCTACACCTTC. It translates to CASSLDRYYGYTF.

The CDR3 sequence: CASSPTGTSAETQYF. CDR3 DNA sequence: TGTGCCAGCAGCCCCACCGGGACTAGCGCCGAGACCCAGTACTTC. The chain has TRBV3-1 and TRBJ2-5, with 10 nucleotides matching TRBD2. The germline V gene has CDR1 LGHDT and CDR2 YNNKEL (reference sequence). The CDR3 has 15 residues. J gave up 5 bases and V 4 bases, and 7 bases lay outside the gene matches.

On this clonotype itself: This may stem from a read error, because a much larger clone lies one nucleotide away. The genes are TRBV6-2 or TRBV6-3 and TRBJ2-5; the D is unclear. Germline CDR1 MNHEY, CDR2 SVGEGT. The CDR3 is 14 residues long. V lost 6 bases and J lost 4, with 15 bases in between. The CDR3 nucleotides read TGTGCCAGCAGAGCGACTTCGTACCTAGAGACCCAGTACTTC. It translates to CASRATSYLETQYF.

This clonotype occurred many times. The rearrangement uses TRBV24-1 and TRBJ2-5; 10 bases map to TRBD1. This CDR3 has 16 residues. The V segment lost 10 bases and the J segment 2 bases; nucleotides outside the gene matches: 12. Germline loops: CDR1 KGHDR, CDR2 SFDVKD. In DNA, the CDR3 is TGTGCCACTTCCTGGGGACAGGGGTTTTCTCAAGAGACCCAGTACTTC. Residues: CATSWGQGFSQETQYF.

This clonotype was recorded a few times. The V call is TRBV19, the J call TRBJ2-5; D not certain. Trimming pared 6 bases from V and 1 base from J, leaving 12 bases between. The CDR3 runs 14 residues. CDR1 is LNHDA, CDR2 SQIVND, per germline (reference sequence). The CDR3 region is CASRGRDSQETQYF. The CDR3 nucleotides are TGTGCCAGTAGAGGCCGTGATAGCCAAGAGACCCAGTACTTC. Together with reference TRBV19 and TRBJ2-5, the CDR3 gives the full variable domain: DGGITQSPKYLFRKEGQNVTLSCEQNLNHDAMYWYRQDPGQGLRLIYYSQIVNDFQKGDIAEGYSVSREKKESFPLTVTSAQKNPTAFYLCASRGRDSQETQYFGPGTRLLVL.

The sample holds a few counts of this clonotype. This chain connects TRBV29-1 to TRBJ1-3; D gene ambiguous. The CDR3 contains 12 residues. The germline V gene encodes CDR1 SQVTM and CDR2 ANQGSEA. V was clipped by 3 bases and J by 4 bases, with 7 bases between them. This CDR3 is CSVELEGNTIYF. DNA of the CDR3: TGCAGCGTTGAGTTGGAAGGAAACACCATATATTTT.

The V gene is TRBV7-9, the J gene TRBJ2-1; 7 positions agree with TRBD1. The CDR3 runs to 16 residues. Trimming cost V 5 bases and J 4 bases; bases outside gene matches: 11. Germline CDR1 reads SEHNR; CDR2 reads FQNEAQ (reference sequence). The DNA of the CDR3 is TGTGCCAGCAGCCAACCGGGACAGAGCCCATACAATGAGCAGTTCTTC. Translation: CASSQPGQSPYNEQFF.

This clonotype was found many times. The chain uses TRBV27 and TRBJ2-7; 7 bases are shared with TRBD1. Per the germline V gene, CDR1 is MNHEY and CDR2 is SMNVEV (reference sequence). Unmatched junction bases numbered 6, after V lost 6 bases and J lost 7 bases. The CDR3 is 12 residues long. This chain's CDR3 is CASSTGEREQYF. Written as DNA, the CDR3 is TGTGCCAGCAGCACAGGGGAGAGGGAGCAGTACTTC.

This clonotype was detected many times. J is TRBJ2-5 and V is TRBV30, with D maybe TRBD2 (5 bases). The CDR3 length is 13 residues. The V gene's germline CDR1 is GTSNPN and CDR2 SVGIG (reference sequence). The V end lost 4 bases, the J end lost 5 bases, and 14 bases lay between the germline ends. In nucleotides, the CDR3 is TGTGCCTGGAATACCGGGGTTTGGGAGACCCAGTACTTC. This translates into CAWNTGVWETQYF.

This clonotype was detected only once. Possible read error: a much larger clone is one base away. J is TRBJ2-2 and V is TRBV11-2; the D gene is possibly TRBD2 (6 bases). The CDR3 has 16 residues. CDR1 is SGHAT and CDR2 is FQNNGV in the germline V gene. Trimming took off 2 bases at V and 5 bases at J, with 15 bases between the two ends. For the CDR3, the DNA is TGTGCCAGCAGCTTAAGCGCGGGGACGGATACCGGGGAGCTGTTTTTT. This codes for CASSLSAGTDTGELFF.

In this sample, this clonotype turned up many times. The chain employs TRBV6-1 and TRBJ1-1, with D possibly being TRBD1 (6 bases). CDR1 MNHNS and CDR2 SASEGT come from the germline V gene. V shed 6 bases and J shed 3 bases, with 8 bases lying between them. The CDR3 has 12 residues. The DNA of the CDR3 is TGTGCCAGCAGCCAGGGGTACACTGAAGCTTTCTTT. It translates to CASSQGYTEAFF.

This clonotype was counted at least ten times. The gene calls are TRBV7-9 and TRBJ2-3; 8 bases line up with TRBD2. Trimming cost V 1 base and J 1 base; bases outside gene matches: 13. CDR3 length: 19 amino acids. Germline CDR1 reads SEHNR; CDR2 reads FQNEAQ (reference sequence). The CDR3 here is CASSLVRERETLRTDTQYF. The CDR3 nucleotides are TGTGCCAGCAGCTTAGTTAGGGAGCGGGAGACCCTTCGCACAGATACGCAGTATTTT.

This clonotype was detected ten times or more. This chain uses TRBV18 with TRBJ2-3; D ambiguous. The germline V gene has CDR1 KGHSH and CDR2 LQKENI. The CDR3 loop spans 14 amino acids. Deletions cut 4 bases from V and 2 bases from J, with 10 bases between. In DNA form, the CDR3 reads TGTGCCAGCTCACAGCTACTTAACACAGATACGCAGTATTTT. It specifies CASSQLLNTDTQYF.

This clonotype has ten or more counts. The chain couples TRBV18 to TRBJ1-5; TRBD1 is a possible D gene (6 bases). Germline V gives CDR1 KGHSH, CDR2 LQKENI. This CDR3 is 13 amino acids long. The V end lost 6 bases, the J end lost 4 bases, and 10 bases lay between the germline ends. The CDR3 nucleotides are TGTGCCAGCTCCCGGGACAATAATCAGCCCCAGCATTTT. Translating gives CASSRDNNQPQHF. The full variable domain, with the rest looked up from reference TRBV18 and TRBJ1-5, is NAGVMQNPRHLVRRRGQEARLRCSPMKGHSHVYWYRQLPEEGLKFMVYLQKENIIDESGMPKERFSAEFPKEGPSILRIQQVVRGDSAAYFCASSRDNNQPQHFGDGTRLSIL.

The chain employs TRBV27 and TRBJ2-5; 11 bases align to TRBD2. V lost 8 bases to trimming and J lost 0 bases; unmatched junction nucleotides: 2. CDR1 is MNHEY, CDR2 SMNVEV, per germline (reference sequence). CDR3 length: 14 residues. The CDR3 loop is CASQGLADQETQYF. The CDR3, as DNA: TGTGCCAGCCAGGGACTAGCGGACCAAGAGACCCAGTACTTC.

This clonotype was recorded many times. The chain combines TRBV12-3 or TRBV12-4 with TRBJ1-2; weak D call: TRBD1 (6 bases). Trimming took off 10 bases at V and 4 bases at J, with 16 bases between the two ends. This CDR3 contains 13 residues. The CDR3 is CATINGGSYGYTF. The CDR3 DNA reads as TGTGCCACCATCAATGGGGGCAGCTATGGCTACACCTTC.

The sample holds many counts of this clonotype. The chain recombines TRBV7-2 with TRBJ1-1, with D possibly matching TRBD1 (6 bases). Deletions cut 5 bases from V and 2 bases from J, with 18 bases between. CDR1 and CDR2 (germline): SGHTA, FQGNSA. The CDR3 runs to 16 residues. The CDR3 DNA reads TGTGCCAGCAGCCCGAGATTAACGGGGGGCAACACTGAAGCTTTCTTT. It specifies CASSPRLTGGNTEAFF.

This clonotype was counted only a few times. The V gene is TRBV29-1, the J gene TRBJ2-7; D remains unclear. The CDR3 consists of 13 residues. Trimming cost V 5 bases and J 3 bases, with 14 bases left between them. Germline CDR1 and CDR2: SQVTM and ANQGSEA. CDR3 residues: CSVSTSGHYEQYF. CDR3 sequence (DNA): TGCAGCGTTTCTACTTCTGGCCACTACGAGCAGTACTTC.

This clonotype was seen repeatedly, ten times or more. CDR3 DNA: TGTGCCAGCAGCTTACCCAACCCGGGACCAATCACCGGGGAGCTGTTTTTT. Translated, it gives CASSLPNPGPITGELFF. The rearrangement uses TRBV7-2 and TRBJ2-2; D is perhaps TRBD1 or TRBD2 (5 bases each). CDR3 length: 17 amino acids. V lost 2 bases, J lost 4 bases, and 17 bases lay in between. The germline gives CDR1 SGHTA, CDR2 FQGNSA.

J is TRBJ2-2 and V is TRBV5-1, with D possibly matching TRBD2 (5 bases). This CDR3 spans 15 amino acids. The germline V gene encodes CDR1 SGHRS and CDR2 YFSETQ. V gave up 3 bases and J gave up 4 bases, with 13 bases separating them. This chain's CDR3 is CASSYRAAGTGELFF. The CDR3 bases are TGCGCCAGCAGCTACCGAGCCGCGGGCACCGGGGAGCTGTTTTTT.